This entry lists 13 T cell receptor beta chains sequenced from one sample in a study of cytomegalovirus exposure and HLA in healthy donors (dated by TCRdb to about 2017). Library prep was done by the immunoSEQ multiplex PCR assay. The multiplex PCR relied on a mix of 60 forward primers for TCR Vbeta segments and 13 reverse primers for TCR Jbeta segments. Entries here come from immuneACCESS through TCRdb and include only in-frame sequences with V and J called. Some clones fail to appear in such tables; in the studies checked, an unresolved V gene covers under half of the shortfall, and the cause of the remainder is unknown. Counted in this sample were about 110,000 clones; 69% of them appeared once. Jointly, the top ten make up roughly 5.5% of the sample. The source material was PBMCs. The receptor set was obtained from a woman in her sixties or seventies in good health and CMV-seropositive.

CDR3 nucleotide sequence: TGTGCCAGCAGCGTAGTAGGGGACACCTACGAGCAGTACTTC. Protein: CASSVVGDTYEQYF. This chain connects TRBV9 to TRBJ2-7; TRBD1 is a possible D gene (6 bases). The germline gives CDR1 SGDLS, CDR2 YYNGEE. The V end was cut by 0 bases, the J end by 2 bases, with 9 bases between. This CDR3 spans 14 amino acids.

The J gene is TRBJ1-2, the V gene TRBV10-3; D gene ambiguous. Germline-derived CDR1 and CDR2 are ENHRY and SYGVKD. V lost 7 bases, J lost 0 bases, and 12 bases lay in between. CDR3 size: 14 residues. The CDR3 coding sequence is TGTGCCATCACCCGATGGGAGACTAACTATGGCTACACCTTC. It translates to CAITRWETNYGYTF.

This rearrangement joins TRBV19 to TRBJ2-3, with 10 nucleotides matching TRBD1. This CDR3 region has 14 residues. V trimming: 10 bases; J trimming: 3 bases; junction bases outside the gene matches: 7. Germline-derived CDR1 and CDR2 are LNHDA and SQIVND (reference sequence). Here the CDR3 reads CATLGQGLTDTQYF. CDR3 in DNA: TGTGCCACCCTGGGACAGGGGTTAACAGATACGCAGTATTTT.

This clone was counted a single time. CDR3 bases: TGCGCCAGCAGCTTCGACAGGGGCGGCTACACCTTC. Translation gives CASSFDRGGYTF. V and J are TRBV5-1 and TRBJ1-2; TRBD1 agrees at 8 bases. CDR1 is SGHRS and CDR2 is YFSETQ in the germline V gene. The J segment lost 8 bases and the V segment lost 2 bases, leaving 2 bases of the junction unmatched. This CDR3 is built from 12 residues.

This clone has only one observation. This chain joins TRBV27 and TRBJ2-7, with a possible D match to TRBD1 (6 bases). CDR3 length: 14 amino acids. Germline values: CDR1 MNHEY, CDR2 SMNVEV (reference sequence). Trimming pared 6 bases from V and 0 bases from J, leaving 12 bases between. Here the CDR3 reads CASSPRGSSYEQYF. CDR3 bases: TGTGCCAGCAGCCCCAGGGGTAGCTCCTACGAGCAGTACTTC.

With regard to this clone: Other DNA sequences in this specimen translate into the identical CDR3. This chain links TRBV6-5 with TRBJ1-5, with 8 bases aligning to TRBD1. V lost 6 bases to trimming and J lost 6 bases; unmatched junction nucleotides: 4. This CDR3 has 13 amino acids. The germline gives CDR1 MNHEY, CDR2 SVGAGI. The CDR3, as DNA: TGTGCCAGCAGCCGCACAGGGGGTCAGCCCCAGCATTTT. Its protein is CASSRTGGQPQHF.

The J gene is TRBJ1-1, the V gene TRBV30, with D possibly TRBD1 on 6 matching bases. Trimming pared 1 base from V and 10 bases from J, leaving 16 bases between. This CDR3 contains 13 residues. Germline CDR1 reads GTSNPN; CDR2 reads SVGIG (reference sequence). The CDR3 DNA reads TGTGCCTGGAGTGGAAAACAGGGTCGGGGAGCTTTCTTT. Translated: CAWSGKQGRGAFF.

This chain connects TRBV7-8 to TRBJ1-6, with D possibly matching TRBD1 (5 bases). Germline-derived CDR1 and CDR2 are SGHVS and FQNEAQ. V lost 3 bases to trimming and J lost 7 bases, with 13 bases between them. The CDR3 covers 15 residues. The DNA for the CDR3 is TGTGCCAGCAGCTTGGTCGGGGGTGCGAATTCACCCCTCCACTTT. This codes for CASSLVGGANSPLHF.

The chain recombines TRBV30 with TRBJ1-1; D not certain. Germline assignment: CDR1 GTSNPN and CDR2 SVGIG (reference sequence). V lost 3 bases and J lost 8, with 13 bases in between. This CDR3 has 12 residues. Written as DNA, the CDR3 is TGTGCCTGGAGCCCCCTGGCCGTGGAAGCTTTCTTT. Translating gives CAWSPLAVEAFF.

The chain has TRBV7-2 and TRBJ2-7; D gene ambiguous. Germline V gene lookup returns CDR1 SGHTA and CDR2 FQGNSA. This CDR3 is 13 amino acids long. V lost 1 base, J lost 6 bases, and 10 bases lay in between. The CDR3 DNA reads as TGTGCCAGCAGCTTAGTCGGTCCGGGCGAGCAGTACTTC. The encoded protein is CASSLVGPGEQYF.

The chain links TRBV30 to TRBJ1-1; the D is unclear. Germline V lookup: CDR1 GTSNPN, CDR2 SVGIG (reference sequence). The CDR3 consists of 11 residues. V lost 5 bases, J lost 5 bases, and 9 bases lay in between. This chain's CDR3 is CAWGRMTEAFF. In nucleotides, the CDR3 is TGTGCCTGGGGTAGAATGACTGAAGCTTTCTTT.

The chain recombines TRBV25-1 with TRBJ2-1; D is possibly TRBD2 (6 bases). There are 15 residues in the CDR3. Looked up from germline, CDR1 is MGHDK and CDR2 is SYGVNS. V shed 4 bases and J shed 6 bases, with 16 bases lying between them. Here the CDR3 DNA reads TGTGCCAGCAGTGTCGGTTGGGGGGTTTTCAATGAGCAGTTCTTC. It is translated as CASSVGWGVFNEQFF.

This clone occurred a few times. V and J are TRBV15 and TRBJ2-7; 7 bases line up with TRBD2. Germline CDR1 and CDR2: LNHNV and YYDKDF (reference sequence). With V trimmed by 0 bases and J by 3 bases, 5 bases remained unmatched. This CDR3 region has 15 residues. This CDR3 reads CATSRDLGGIYEQYF. CDR3 sequence (DNA): TGTGCCACCAGCAGAGATCTGGGGGGGATCTACGAGCAGTACTTC. The full variable domain, with the rest looked up from reference TRBV15 and TRBJ2-7, is DAMVIQNPRYQVTQFGKPVTLSCSQTLNHNVMYWYQQKSSQAPKLLFHYYDKDFNNEADTPDNFQSRRPNTSFCFLDIRSPGLGDTAMYLCATSRDLGGIYEQYFGPGTRLTVT.